Below, 26 T cell receptor beta chains from the same sample are listed, as sequenced in a study of blood T cells in healthy people across ages. Primed by a sample-barcoded 5' primer and a J-beta primer mix, a second PCR proceeded for about 6 to 12 cycles. TCRdb independently ran MiXCR on the 5' RACE reads; one entry per CDR3 protein. The sample lists fewer than 2,000,000 distinct CDR3 sequences, roughly 32% occurring once. The sequenced sample was blood. The receptors originated from a young woman in good health.

The V gene is TRBV20-1, the J gene TRBJ1-2, with 8 bases matching TRBD1. V lost 4 bases to trimming and J lost 8 bases; unmatched junction nucleotides: 9. Germline V gene data show CDR1 as DFQATT and CDR2 as SNEGSKA (reference sequence). The CDR3 sequence is 13 residues long. CDR3 sequence reads: CSATVTGEGGYTF. The CDR3 bases are TGCAGTGCTACCGTGACAGGGGAAGGCGGCTACACCTTC.

This clonotype was seen only a few times. The chain links TRBV7-2 to TRBJ1-2; no firm D call. Germline CDR1 and CDR2: SGHTA and FQGNSA. Trimming took off 5 bases at V and 4 bases at J, with 11 bases between the two ends. The CDR3 length is 13 residues. The DNA for the CDR3 is TGTGCCAGCAGCACCCGGGCTGCCTATGGCTACACCTTC. Its translation: CASSTRAAYGYTF.

This clonotype was detected only a few times. The chain employs TRBV5-6 and TRBJ2-1, with D perhaps matching TRBD2 (5 bases). CDR1 SGHDT and CDR2 YYEEEE come from the germline V gene. The CDR3 covers 15 residues. V was trimmed by 4 bases and J by 9 bases, leaving 20 bases between them. CDR3: CASSLRGASYGEQFF. CDR3 sequence (DNA): TGTGCCAGCAGCCTCCGGGGTGCTAGCTACGGTGAGCAGTTCTTC.

The chain carries TRBV5-1 and TRBJ2-7, with a weak D call TRBD2 (7 bases). Germline V gives CDR1 SGHRS, CDR2 YFSETQ. The CDR3 is made up of 15 amino acids. The V end lost 0 bases, the J end lost 3 bases, and 13 bases lay between the germline ends. The CDR3, as DNA: TGCGCCAGCAGCTTGGAGGGGCGGGGGCACTACGAGCAGTACTTC. Translated, it gives CASSLEGRGHYEQYF.

This clonotype was counted once. The chain is built from TRBV6-6 and TRBJ1-6, with D perhaps matching TRBD1 (5 bases). The CDR3 runs to 14 residues. Germline V gene data show CDR1 as MNHNY and CDR2 as SVGAGI (reference sequence). The V and J ends lost 10 bases and 7 bases respectively, with 17 bases between them. CDR3 DNA: TGTGCCACACGGTCGGGGGTGATGAATTCACCCCTCCACTTT. Translation: CATRSGVMNSPLHF.

Note on this clonotype: The germline gene is not matched at one end of the junction; a read error may be the cause. This chain uses TRBV5-5 with TRBJ2-1; TRBD1 matches 7 bases. CDR1 is SGHKS, CDR2 YYEKEE, per germline (reference sequence). The CDR3 spans 16 residues. CDR3: CASNLLQGTSYNEQFF. DNA for the CDR3: TGTGCCAGCAACTTGTTACAGGGGACCTCCTACAATGAGCAGTTCTTC. Supplemented by reference TRBV5-5 and TRBJ2-1, the full variable domain reads DAGVTQSPTHLIKTRGQQVTLRCSPISGHKSVSWYQQVLGQGPQFIFQYYEKEERGRGNFPDRFSARQFPNYSSELNVNALLLGDSALYLCASNLLQGTSYNEQFFGPGTRLTVL.

V usage is TRBV6-5 and J usage is TRBJ2-3; 9 nucleotides agree with TRBD2. The CDR3 runs to 17 residues. V trimming: 2 bases; J trimming: 2 bases; junction bases outside the gene matches: 8. The germline V gene has CDR1 MNHEY and CDR2 SVGAGI. The CDR3 region has the DNA TGTGCCAGCAGTTACGGGGGTAGCGGGGGTATCACAGATACGCAGTATTTT. Protein product: CASSYGGSGGITDTQYF.

The genes are TRBV5-5 and TRBJ2-3, with TRBD2 identical over 8 bases. The V and J ends lost 5 bases and 5 bases, in that order; junction bases with no gene match: 13. Germline CDR1 reads SGHKS; CDR2 reads YYEKEE (reference sequence). The CDR3 runs 16 residues. The CDR3 loop reads CASSRQSGGVGDTQYF. CDR3 nucleotide sequence: TGTGCCAGCAGTCGCCAAAGCGGGGGCGTAGGAGATACGCAGTATTTT.

This clonotype was detected a few times. The genes are TRBV9 and TRBJ2-3; TRBD2 is a possible D gene (5 bases). Germline values: CDR1 SGDLS, CDR2 YYNGEE. The ends were cut back, 5 bases at V and 5 bases at J, with 9 bases in the middle. CDR3 length: 12 residues. The CDR3 here is CASSMGRDTQYF. The CDR3 DNA follows: TGTGCCAGCAGTATGGGGAGAGATACGCAGTATTTT.

This clonotype was seen a few times. V and J are TRBV2 and TRBJ2-4, with a weak D call TRBD2 (6 bases). CDR3 length: 13 residues. The germline V gene has CDR1 SNHLY and CDR2 FYNNEI. Deletions cut 7 bases from V and 8 bases from J, with 15 bases between. CDR3 amino acids: CASIRQGLDIQYF. CDR3 bases: TGTGCCAGCATTAGGCAGGGACTGGACATTCAGTACTTC. The full variable domain, with the rest looked up from reference TRBV2 and TRBJ2-4, is EPEVTQTPSHQVTQMGQEVILRCVPISNHLYFYWYRQILGQKVEFLVSFYNNEISEKSEIFDDQFSVERPDGSNFTLKIRSTKLEDSAMYFCASIRQGLDIQYFGAGTRLSVL.

This sequence joins TRBV2 and TRBJ2-1; TRBD2 aligns across 13 bases. V lost 5 bases and J lost 3; bases outside the gene matches: 7. The germline CDR1 and CDR2 sequences are SNHLY and FYNNEI. This CDR3 comprises 17 residues. In DNA, the CDR3 is TGTGCCAGCAGTTTCCCTCGACTAGCGGGGGGCTACAATGAGCAGTTCTTC. Its protein product is CASSFPRLAGGYNEQFF.

The V call is TRBV28, the J call TRBJ2-2; 7 bases map to TRBD1. The CDR3 runs 14 residues. Germline V lookup: CDR1 MDHEN, CDR2 SYDVKM. J lost 7 bases, V lost 6 bases, and 8 bases had no gene match. The CDR3 nucleotides read TGTGCCAGCAGCGACAGGGTTGCGGGCGGGGAGCTGTTTTTT. This encodes CASSDRVAGGELFF.

This clonotype was seen more than once but under ten times. The gene calls are TRBV7-9 and TRBJ2-1, with a possible D match to TRBD2 (6 bases). Germline V gives CDR1 SEHNR, CDR2 FQNEAQ (reference sequence). CDR3 length: 16 amino acids. Trimming cost V 2 bases and J 2 bases, with 13 bases left between them. CDR3 residues: CASSLYGTAAYNEQFF. In DNA, the CDR3 is TGTGCCAGCAGCTTATACGGGACTGCCGCCTACAATGAGCAGTTCTTC.

Points on this clonotype: A much larger clonotype is one base distant, so this may be a read error. The genes are TRBV6-1 and TRBJ2-7; TRBD2 might be the D (5 bases). Germline V CDR1 and CDR2: MNHNS, SASEGT. This CDR3 region has 13 residues. In DNA form, the CDR3 reads TGTGCCGGCAGTGTCGGGGAATCCTACGAGCAGTACTTC. Amino acids: CAGSVGESYEQYF.

The chain combines TRBV3-1 with TRBJ2-4, with 7 bases lining up with TRBD1. Trimming took 1 base from V and 6 from J; bases not matched to a gene: 3. The CDR3 runs 14 residues. Per germline, CDR1 LGHDT and CDR2 YNNKEL (reference sequence). CDR3 DNA sequence: TGTGCCAGCAGCCAAGGACAGGGATTAAACATTCAGTACTTC. This sequence encodes CASSQGQGLNIQYF.

This chain joins TRBV5-1 and TRBJ2-3; D is undetermined. CDR3 length: 16 amino acids. Germline V gives CDR1 SGHRS, CDR2 YFSETQ. V gave up 0 bases and J gave up 1 base, with 12 bases separating them. The chain's CDR3 is CASSLGALVGTDTQYF. The CDR3 nucleotides are TGCGCCAGCAGCTTGGGAGCGTTGGTTGGCACAGATACGCAGTATTTT.

As for this clonotype: A much larger clone is a single base away; this may be a read error. CDR3 DNA: TGCAGTGCTAATGTAGCGGGAGTCAGGTCCTACGAGCAGTACTTC. This gives the protein CSANVAGVRSYEQYF. The chain combines TRBV20-1 with TRBJ2-7, with 9 bases that match TRBD2. The CDR3 has 15 residues. The V and J ends lost 4 bases and 1 base, in that order; junction bases with no gene match: 8. The germline V gene encodes CDR1 DFQATT and CDR2 SNEGSKA (reference sequence).

V is TRBV9 and J is TRBJ1-2; 10 bases line up with TRBD1. Germline V gene data show CDR1 as SGDLS and CDR2 as YYNGEE. J gave up 12 bases and V 3 bases, and 14 bases lay outside the gene matches. There are 15 residues in the CDR3. The CDR3 DNA reads TGTGCCAGCAGCGGGGACAGGGGCGGCAGTAGCTTTGACACCTTC. Translating gives CASSGDRGGSSFDTF.

This rearrangement joins TRBV2 to TRBJ2-3; 9 positions match TRBD2. CDR1 and CDR2 (germline): SNHLY, FYNNEI. Trimming at V came to 4 bases and at J to 5 bases, leaving 4 bases not matched to a gene. The CDR3 runs to 14 residues. CDR3 protein: CASSARGGLDTQYF. The DNA for the CDR3 is TGTGCCAGCAGTGCGCGGGGGGGCTTAGATACGCAGTATTTT.

This clonotype occurred many times. This sequence joins TRBV20-1 and TRBJ2-1; 9 bases are shared with TRBD2. Per germline, CDR1 DFQATT and CDR2 SNEGSKA (reference sequence). CDR3 length: 16 amino acids. V was clipped by 5 bases and J by 5 bases; unmatched bases: 13. The CDR3 DNA reads TGCAGTGCTGGTGGGGTGGTAGCGGGGGTCGACAATGAGCAGTTCTTC. Protein product: CSAGGVVAGVDNEQFF.

The J gene is TRBJ2-3, the V gene TRBV20-1; 11 bases are shared with TRBD2. The V gene's germline CDR1 is DFQATT and CDR2 SNEGSKA (reference sequence). J was trimmed by 6 bases and V by 7 bases; bases with no gene match: 3. This CDR3 is 12 amino acids long. The CDR3 loop is CSGASGGDTQYF. CDR3 sequence (DNA): TGCAGTGGGGCTAGCGGGGGGGATACGCAGTATTTT.

V usage is TRBV10-1 and J usage is TRBJ1-2, with D perhaps matching TRBD1 (6 bases). Between the trimmed V and J ends, which lost 6 bases and 4 bases, there was a span of 15 bases. The CDR3 contains 14 residues. CDR1 and CDR2 from the germline V gene are WNHNN and SYGVQD (reference sequence). The CDR3 sequence is CASRTAGARYGYTF. CDR3 nucleotides: TGCGCCAGCAGAACGGCAGGGGCCCGCTATGGCTACACCTTC.

This clonotype was seen only a few times. The chain links TRBV3-1 to TRBJ2-7, with 12 positions matching TRBD2. Germline CDR1 LGHDT, CDR2 YNNKEL (reference sequence). Unmatched junction bases numbered 4, after V lost 1 base and J lost 6 bases. The CDR3 consists of 15 residues. CDR3 coding DNA: TGTGCCAGCAGCCAAGGAGGACTAGCGGGACGCGAGCAGTACTTC. It yields the protein CASSQGGLAGREQYF.

The J gene is TRBJ2-1, the V gene TRBV10-3; 11 nucleotides line up with TRBD2. The trim removed 6 bases at V and 7 bases at J, leaving 8 bases unmatched. Germline V gives CDR1 ENHRY, CDR2 SYGVKD. The CDR3 has 15 residues. CDR3 sequence reads: CAISPLAGGRNEQFF. The DNA for the CDR3 is TGTGCCATCAGCCCCTTAGCGGGGGGGCGAAATGAGCAGTTCTTC.

A note on this clonotype: This clone may be a read error of a much larger clone one base away. V is TRBV12-3 or TRBV12-4 and J is TRBJ2-1; TRBD1 matches 8 bases. The V segment lost 4 bases and the J segment 2 bases; nucleotides outside the gene matches: 7. The CDR3 length is 16 residues. The CDR3 reads CASSSRTGRPYNEQFF. The CDR3 DNA follows: TGTGCCAGCAGTTCTCGGACAGGGCGGCCCTACAATGAGCAGTTCTTC.

This clonotype was detected many times. This chain joins TRBV12-3 or TRBV12-4 and TRBJ2-5, with a weak D call TRBD2 (6 bases). The CDR3 is made up of 13 amino acids. Trimming shortened V by 6 bases and J by 4 bases, and 12 bases separated the two germline ends. The CDR3 sequence: CASRSSGGETQYF. In DNA form, the CDR3 reads TGTGCCAGCAGATCGTCCGGGGGAGAGACCCAGTACTTC.